This T cell receptor beta chain was sequenced in a study of control samples from healthy donors and cancer patients (dated by TCRdb to 2020 to 2021). The germline V gene provides CDR1 MGHRA and CDR2 YSYEKL. V is cut by 0 bases and J by 8 bases, and the space between the germline ends is 9 bases. The CDR3 has 13 amino acids, counting the end cysteine and phenylalanine. Only the CDR3 portion is preserved as DNA: 39 bases, with reading frame beginning at the first base. Library method: the immunoSEQ multiplex PCR assay. The table was pulled from immuneACCESS by TCRdb, which kept in-frame rearrangements only. Such tables lose some clones; where checked, under half of the loss comes from unresolved V genes, and the rest has no known cause. Counted in this sample were just under 60,000 clones; roughly 90% of them appeared once. Jointly, the top ten make up roughly 1.6% of the sample. Concerning this clone itself: Its antigen specificity is not known. No quality values exist for individual bases; no much larger clone is one base distant.

The source of this sequence is a man aged 40-49 years with colorectal cancer. The sequenced sample was PBMCs. The sequence links TRBV4-1 to TRBJ2-3, with the D gene call left open. The nucleotide sequence reads TGCGCCAGCAGCCAAGATGGCTCAGGTACGCAGTATTTT. Its product reads: CASSQDGSGTQYF.